This TCR beta chain appears in the sequencing data of a study of blood T cell repertoires in COVID-19. About the research overall: Some COVID-19 samples were acute and others convalescent; all came from the United States, Italy and Spain.

Study processing details: Cell counts per sample came from amplifying reference gene primers. Clones were sequenced by immunoSEQ multiplex PCR, and TCRdb holds only the in-frame ones, with some missing. From that table come the V and J calls and clone size; the DNA was used to work out D and trimming. This sample has approximately 90,000 clones, with roughly 78% found just once. This clone is a singleton in its sample. The CDR3 totals 17 residues. The germline gives CDR1 LGHNA, CDR2 YNFKEQ. V dropped 1 base and J dropped 1 base, with 14 bases sitting between them. The chain carries TRBV4-2 and TRBJ2-1; maybe TRBD2 (6 bases). This receptor was identified in an elderly woman with acute or convalescent COVID-19. The sequenced sample consisted of peripheral blood. The CDR3 region has the DNA TGTGCCAGCAGCCAAGGGATGAGGCGGGGTTCCTACAATGAGCAGTTCTTC. Translating it yields CASSQGMRRGSYNEQFF.